The rows below give T cell receptor beta chains drawn from one sample of a study of T cell changes during pregnancy in multiple sclerosis. TCRdb keeps only in-frame clones here, not all; method: immunoSEQ multiplex PCR. This sample yields around 85,000 clones, of which about 90% are seen a single time; roughly 4% belongs to the top ten. The specimen comprised PBMCs, sampled in the first trimester of pregnancy. All receptors come from a female donor in good health, serving as a control in a pregnancy study. Some clones in this sample may be carry-over from other donors' samples. CDR3s include the opening cysteine and the closing phenylalanine or tryptophan. D genes are given only for firm matches.

D gene,V gene,J gene,CDR3 protein,CDR3 DNA
.,TRBV5-4,TRBJ2-5,CASSADRGETQYF,TGTGCCAGCAGCGCGGACCGAGGGGAGACCCAGTACTTC
TRBD1,TRBV18,TRBJ1-2,CASSLSTGGFYGYTF,TGTGCCAGCTCACTATCGACAGGGGGCTTCTATGGCTACACCTTC
.,TRBV7-9,TRBJ2-7,CASSPGASYEQYF,TGTGCCAGCAGCCCAGGGGCCTCCTACGAGCAGTACTTC
.,TRBV9,TRBJ2-7,CASSETSGNYEQYF,TGTGCCAGCAGCGAAACCAGCGGAAACTACGAGCAGTACTTC
.,TRBV6-5,TRBJ2-5,CASSYSSAIQETQYF,TGTGCCAGCAGTTACTCGTCTGCGATCCAAGAGACCCAGTACTTC
.,TRBV19,TRBJ1-6,CASMGRGLYNSPLHF,TGTGCCAGTATGGGAAGGGGCCTATATAATTCACCCCTCCACTTT
.,TRBV30,TRBJ1-2,CAWTSGGGYTF,TGTGCCTGGACTTCCGGAGGTGGCTACACCTTC
TRBD1,TRBV6-5,TRBJ1-5,CASSAGQGQPQHF,TGTGCCAGCAGTGCCGGACAGGGACAGCCCCAGCATTTT
TRBD2,TRBV6-5,TRBJ2-1,CASRGSGGNEQFF,TGTGCCAGCAGGGGTAGCGGGGGAAATGAGCAGTTCTTC
.,TRBV5-5,TRBJ1-5,CASSFLGDSNQPQHF,TGTGCCAGCAGCTTTTTAGGGGATAGCAATCAGCCCCAGCATTTT
.,TRBV19,TRBJ2-2,CASSSGVDTGELFF,TGTGCCAGTAGTTCAGGGGTGGACACCGGGGAGCTGTTTTTT